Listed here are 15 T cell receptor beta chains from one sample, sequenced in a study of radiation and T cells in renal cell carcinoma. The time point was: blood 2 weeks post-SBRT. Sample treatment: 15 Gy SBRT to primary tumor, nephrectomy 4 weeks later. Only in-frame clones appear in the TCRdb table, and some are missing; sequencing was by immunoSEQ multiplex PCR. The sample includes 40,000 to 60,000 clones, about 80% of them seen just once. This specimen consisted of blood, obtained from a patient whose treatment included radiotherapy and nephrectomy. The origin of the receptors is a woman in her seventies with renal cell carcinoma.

CDR3 coding DNA: TGCAGCGTCCGGGACAGGGAGGGCCCAGATACGCAGTATTTT. This encodes CSVRDREGPDTQYF. V is TRBV29-1 and J is TRBJ2-3; TRBD1 matches 9 bases. This CDR3 contains 14 residues. V gave up 6 bases and J gave up 4 bases; unmatched junction bases: 8. In germline, CDR1 is SQVTM, CDR2 ANQGSEA.

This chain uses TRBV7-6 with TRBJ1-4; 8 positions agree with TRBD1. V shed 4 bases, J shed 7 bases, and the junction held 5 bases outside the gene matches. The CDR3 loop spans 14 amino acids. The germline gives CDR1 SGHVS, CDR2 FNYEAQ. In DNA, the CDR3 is TGTGCCAGCAGCTCGACAGGGGCAGGTGAAAAACTGTTTTTT. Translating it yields CASSSTGAGEKLFF.

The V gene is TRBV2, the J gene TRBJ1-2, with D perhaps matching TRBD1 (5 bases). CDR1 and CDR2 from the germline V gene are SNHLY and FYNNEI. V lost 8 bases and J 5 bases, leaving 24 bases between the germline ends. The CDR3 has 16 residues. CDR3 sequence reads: CASSRGRQGGGYGYTF. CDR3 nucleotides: TGTGCCAGCTCCAGAGGACGGCAGGGAGGAGGTTATGGCTACACCTTC.

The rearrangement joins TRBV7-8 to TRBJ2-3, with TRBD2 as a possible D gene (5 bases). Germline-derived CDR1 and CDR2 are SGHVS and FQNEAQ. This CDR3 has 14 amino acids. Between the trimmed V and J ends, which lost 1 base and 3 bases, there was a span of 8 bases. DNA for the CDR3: TGTGCCAGCAGCTTAGGATGGAGGACAGATACGCAGTATTTT. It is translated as CASSLGWRTDTQYF.

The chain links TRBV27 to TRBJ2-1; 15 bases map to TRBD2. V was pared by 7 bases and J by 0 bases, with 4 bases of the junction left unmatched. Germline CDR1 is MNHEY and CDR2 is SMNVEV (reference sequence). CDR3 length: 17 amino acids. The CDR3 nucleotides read TGTGCCAGCACTCGGACTAGCGGGGGGGCCTCCTACAATGAGCAGTTCTTC. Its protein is CASTRTSGGASYNEQFF.

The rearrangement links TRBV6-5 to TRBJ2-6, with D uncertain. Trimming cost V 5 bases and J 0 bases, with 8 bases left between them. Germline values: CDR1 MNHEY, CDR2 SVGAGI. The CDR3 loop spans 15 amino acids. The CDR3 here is CASSRLGSGANVLTF. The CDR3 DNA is TGTGCCAGCAGTCGGCTGGGCTCTGGGGCCAACGTCCTGACTTTC.

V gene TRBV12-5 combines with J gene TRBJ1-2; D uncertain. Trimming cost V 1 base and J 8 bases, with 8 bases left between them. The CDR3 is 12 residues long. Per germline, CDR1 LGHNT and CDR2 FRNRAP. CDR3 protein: CASGLGSYGYTF. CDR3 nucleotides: TGTGCTAGTGGTTTGGGGTCATACGGCTACACCTTC.

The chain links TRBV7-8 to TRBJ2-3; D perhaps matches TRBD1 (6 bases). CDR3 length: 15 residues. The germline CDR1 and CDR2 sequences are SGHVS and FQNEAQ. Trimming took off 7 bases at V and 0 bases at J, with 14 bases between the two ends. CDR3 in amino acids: CASTPQGTSTDTQYF. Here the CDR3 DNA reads TGTGCCAGCACACCACAGGGCACGAGCACAGATACGCAGTATTTT. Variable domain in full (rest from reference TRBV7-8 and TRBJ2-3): GAGVSQSPRYKVAKRGQDVALRCDPISGHVSLFWYQQALGQGPEFLTYFQNEAQLDKSGLPSDRFFAERPEGSVSTLKIQRTQQEDSAVYLCASTPQGTSTDTQYFGPGTRLTVL.

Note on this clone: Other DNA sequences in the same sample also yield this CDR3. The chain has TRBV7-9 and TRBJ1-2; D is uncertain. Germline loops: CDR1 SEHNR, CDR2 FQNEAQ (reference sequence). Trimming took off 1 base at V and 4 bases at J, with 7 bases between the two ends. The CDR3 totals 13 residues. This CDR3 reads CASSLGQSYGYTF. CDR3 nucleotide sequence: TGTGCCAGCAGCTTAGGCCAGTCCTATGGCTACACCTTC.

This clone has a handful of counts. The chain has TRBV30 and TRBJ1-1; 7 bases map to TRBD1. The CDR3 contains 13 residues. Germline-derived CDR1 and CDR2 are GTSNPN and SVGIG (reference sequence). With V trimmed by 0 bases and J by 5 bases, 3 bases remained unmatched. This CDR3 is CAWSVRGRTEAFF. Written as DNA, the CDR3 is TGTGCCTGGAGTGTTAGGGGGCGGACTGAAGCTTTCTTT.

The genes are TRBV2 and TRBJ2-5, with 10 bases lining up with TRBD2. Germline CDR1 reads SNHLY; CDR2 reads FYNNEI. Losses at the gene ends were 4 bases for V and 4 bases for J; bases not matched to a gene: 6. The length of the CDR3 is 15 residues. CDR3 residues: CASSAIAGGLETQYF. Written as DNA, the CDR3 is TGTGCCAGCAGTGCGATAGCGGGAGGCCTAGAGACCCAGTACTTC. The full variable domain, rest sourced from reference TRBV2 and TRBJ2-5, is EPEVTQTPSHQVTQMGQEVILRCVPISNHLYFYWYRQILGQKVEFLVSFYNNEISEKSEIFDDQFSVERPDGSNFTLKIRSTKLEDSAMYFCASSAIAGGLETQYFGPGTRLLVL.

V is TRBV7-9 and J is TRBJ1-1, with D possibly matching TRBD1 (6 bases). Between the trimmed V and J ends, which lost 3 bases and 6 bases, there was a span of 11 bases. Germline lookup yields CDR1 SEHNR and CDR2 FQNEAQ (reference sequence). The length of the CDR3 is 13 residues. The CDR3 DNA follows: TGTGCCAGCAGCTTGGCCGGGACACCTGAAGCTTTCTTT. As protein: CASSLAGTPEAFF. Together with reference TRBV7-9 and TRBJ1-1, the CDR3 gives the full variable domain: DTGVSQNPRHKITKRGQNVTFRCDPISEHNRLYWYRQTLGQGPEFLTYFQNEAQLEKSRLLSDRFSAERPKGSFSTLEIQRTEQGDSAMYLCASSLAGTPEAFFGQGTRLTVV.

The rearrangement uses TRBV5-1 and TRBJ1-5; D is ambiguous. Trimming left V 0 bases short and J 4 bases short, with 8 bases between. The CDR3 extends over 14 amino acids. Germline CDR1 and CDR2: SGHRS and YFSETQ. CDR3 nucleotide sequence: TGCGCCAGCAGCTTGGATTCCAGAAATCAGCCCCAGCATTTT. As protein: CASSLDSRNQPQHF. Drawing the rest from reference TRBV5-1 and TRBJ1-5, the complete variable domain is KAGVTQTPRYLIKTRGQQVTLSCSPISGHRSVSWYQQTPGQGLQFLFEYFSETQRNKGNFPGRFSGRQFSNSRSEMNVSTLELGDSALYLCASSLDSRNQPQHFGDGTRLSIL.

The CDR3 DNA is TGTGCCAGCAGCTTAAGGACTAGCGGATACAATGAGCAGTTCTTC. Translated: CASSLRTSGYNEQFF. J is TRBJ2-1 and V is TRBV5-5; 10 bases line up with TRBD2. J gave up 4 bases and V 2 bases, and 3 bases lay outside the gene matches. The length of the CDR3 is 15 residues. Looked up from germline, CDR1 is SGHKS and CDR2 is YYEKEE (reference sequence).

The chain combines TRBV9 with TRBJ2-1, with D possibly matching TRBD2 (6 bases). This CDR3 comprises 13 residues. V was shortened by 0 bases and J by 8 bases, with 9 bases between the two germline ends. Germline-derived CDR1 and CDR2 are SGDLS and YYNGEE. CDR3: CASSVVSGDEQFF. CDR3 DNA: TGTGCCAGCAGCGTAGTCTCGGGGGATGAGCAGTTCTTC.